Below, 3 T cell receptor beta chains from the same sample are listed, as sequenced in a study of shared clonotypes between healthy human individuals (dated by TCRdb to between 2020 and 2021). The library relied on the immunoSEQ multiplex PCR assay. TCRdb took over this immuneACCESS table, retaining in-frame rearrangements with V and J assigned. Such tables are incomplete; in checked studies, under half of the missing clones stem from an unresolved V gene, and the remainder is unexplained. The sample profile shows 1,500,000 or so clones; about 96% of them were found once. Approximately 1% of the sample comes from the top ten. The specimen sequenced was naive CD4+ T cells sorted from blood. In light of the paper, this sample's cell subset or site label describes: CD45RA+ positively selected. Every receptor here comes from a young man in good health.

V is TRBV18 and J is TRBJ1-5; D is undetermined. The CDR3 spans 14 residues. From germline, CDR1 is KGHSH and CDR2 LQKENI. V lost 4 bases, J lost 11 bases, and 18 bases lay in between. CDR3 region: CASSLAPQFQSQHF. Here the CDR3 DNA reads TGTGCCAGCTCACTAGCACCGCAGTTCCAATCCCAGCATTTT.

Concerning this clone: The same CDR3 arises from other DNA sequences in this sample as well. The rearrangement joins TRBV5-1 to TRBJ2-7; 10 bases agree with TRBD1. The CDR3 has 15 amino acids. Germline V gives CDR1 SGHRS, CDR2 YFSETQ. V gave up 0 bases and J gave up 4 bases; unmatched junction bases: 4. The CDR3 region is CASSLAPGQGYEQYF. The CDR3 DNA follows: TGCGCCAGCAGCTTGGCCCCGGGACAGGGGTACGAGCAGTACTTC.

On this clone: The sample carries other DNA sequences with the same CDR3. The chain links TRBV18 to TRBJ2-7; D is perhaps TRBD1 or TRBD2 (5 bases each). Trimming left V 2 bases short and J 4 bases short, with 12 bases between. CDR3 length equals 14 residues. Germline assignment: CDR1 KGHSH and CDR2 LQKENI. CDR3 protein: CASSPAGSGYEQYF. The CDR3 DNA sequence: TGTGCCAGCTCACCAGCAGGGAGTGGATACGAGCAGTACTTC.